One sample yielded the 13 T cell receptor beta chains listed below, sequenced in a study of blood T cell repertoires in COVID-19. TCRdb's table, derived via immunoSEQ multiplex PCR, lists solely in-frame clones and lacks some. This sample has around 240,000 clones, with roughly 84% found just once. The sample taken for sequencing was peripheral blood. These receptors all come from a man in his forties with acute or convalescent COVID-19.

This sequence joins TRBV27 and TRBJ1-1, with a weak D call TRBD1 (6 bases). The CDR3 sequence is 14 residues long. Between the trimmed V and J ends, which lost 2 bases and 5 bases, there was a span of 12 bases. Germline loops: CDR1 MNHEY, CDR2 SMNVEV (reference sequence). The CDR3: CASSLSTGRTEAFF. DNA for the CDR3: TGTGCCAGCAGTTTAAGTACAGGGCGGACTGAAGCTTTCTTT.

J is TRBJ2-3 and V is TRBV19, with 9 positions matching TRBD2. The CDR3 runs to 16 residues. The germline V gene has CDR1 LNHDA and CDR2 SQIVND (reference sequence). The V and J ends lost 3 bases and 1 base, in that order; junction bases with no gene match: 5. CDR3 region: CASSMFASGGTDTQYF. The CDR3 DNA follows: TGTGCCAGTAGTATGTTCGCTAGCGGGGGCACAGATACGCAGTATTTT.

The chain is built from TRBV29-1 and TRBJ2-3; 10 bases align to TRBD2. The CDR3 loop spans 15 amino acids. J was trimmed by 2 bases and V by 6 bases; bases with no gene match: 8. Germline CDR1 SQVTM, CDR2 ANQGSEA. CDR3 nucleotides: TGCAGCGTCGGGACCGGGACTAGCGTCACAGATACGCAGTATTTT. Protein: CSVGTGTSVTDTQYF.

The chain uses TRBV21-1 and TRBJ2-7; the table's D call, TRBD1, was not checked against the DNA. TRBV21-1 constitutes a pseudogene. The CDR3 spans 16 residues. Written as DNA, the CDR3 is TGTGCCAGCAGCAAAGGAATGAAGGGGGCTAAGAACGAGCAGTACTTC. Translating gives CASSKGMKGAKNEQYF.

This sequence joins TRBV20-1 and TRBJ2-5; TRBD2 matches at 8 bases. The J segment lost 5 bases and the V segment lost 3 bases, leaving 11 bases of the junction unmatched. CDR3 length: 15 residues. Germline assignment: CDR1 DFQATT and CDR2 SNEGSKA (reference sequence). CDR3 in DNA: TGCAGTGCTAGTCCGGGTAGCGGGGCATGGGAGACCCAGTACTTC. It codes for CSASPGSGAWETQYF.

This chain uses TRBV5-8 with TRBJ1-6; D ambiguous. Per the germline V gene, CDR1 is SGHTS and CDR2 is YDEGEE. This CDR3 spans 14 amino acids. V dropped 0 bases and J dropped 7 bases, with 8 bases sitting between them. CDR3 bases: TGTGCCAGCAGCTTGGGGGTGAGGAATTCACCCCTCCACTTT. Protein sequence: CASSLGVRNSPLHF.

The genes are TRBV6-4 and TRBJ2-1; 8 nucleotides agree with TRBD2. V lost 0 bases and J lost 6; bases outside the gene matches: 4. This CDR3 spans 15 amino acids. Germline values: CDR1 MRHNA, CDR2 SNTAGT. CDR3 sequence reads: CASSDSSGGGNEQFF. CDR3 nucleotide sequence: TGTGCCAGCAGTGACTCGAGCGGGGGTGGCAATGAGCAGTTCTTC.

V gene TRBV7-2 combines with J gene TRBJ1-2, with a weak D call TRBD1 (5 bases). There are 15 residues in the CDR3. Germline lookup yields CDR1 SGHTA and CDR2 FQGNSA. The V end lost 3 bases, the J end lost 1 base, and 12 bases lay between the germline ends. CDR3: CASSFAAGNNYGYTF. The CDR3 DNA reads TGTGCCAGCAGCTTCGCGGCAGGGAATAACTATGGCTACACCTTC. The whole variable domain, filled in from reference TRBV7-2 and TRBJ1-2, reads GAGVSQSPSNKVTEKGKDVELRCDPISGHTALYWYRQSLGQGLEFLIYFQGNSAPDKSGLPSDRFSAERTGGSVSTLTIQRTQQEDSAVYLCASSFAAGNNYGYTFGSGTRLTVV.

The chain couples TRBV6-1 to TRBJ2-4; maybe TRBD1 (7 bases). Germline V gives CDR1 MNHNS, CDR2 SASEGT. Trimming removed 3 bases at V and 2 bases at J, with 17 bases between. This CDR3 is 17 amino acids long. CDR3 sequence: CASSDAGQRSTKNIQYF. The CDR3 DNA is TGTGCCAGCAGTGACGCGGGACAGCGTAGTACCAAAAACATTCAGTACTTC.

The gene calls are TRBV19 and TRBJ2-1; 7 bases are shared with TRBD1. V lost 4 bases and J lost 6; bases outside the gene matches: 6. The germline CDR1 and CDR2 sequences are LNHDA and SQIVND (reference sequence). The CDR3 runs 14 residues. The CDR3 DNA follows: TGTGCCAGTAGTACGACAGGGTATCTCAATGAGCAGTTCTTC. Its translation is CASSTTGYLNEQFF.

The genes are TRBV14 and TRBJ1-1; D not resolved. Trimming removed 7 bases from V and 0 bases from J, with 9 bases in between. Germline V lookup: CDR1 SGHDN, CDR2 FVKESK. This CDR3 region has 13 residues. CDR3 sequence: CASKAGLNTEAFF. The CDR3 coding sequence is TGTGCCAGCAAGGCAGGCTTGAACACTGAAGCTTTCTTT.

V and J are TRBV29-1 and TRBJ2-7; 7 bases align to TRBD1. Losses at the gene ends were 8 bases for V and 0 bases for J; bases not matched to a gene: 10. Germline V gene data show CDR1 as SQVTM and CDR2 as ANQGSEA. The CDR3 is made up of 14 amino acids. Written as DNA, the CDR3 is TGCAGCTTTCGGGACAGCTCCAGCTCCTACGAGCAGTACTTC. This gives the protein CSFRDSSSSYEQYF.

This clone was seen a handful of times. The chain joins TRBV29-1 to TRBJ1-2; a weak D match, TRBD1 (6 bases). Germline V lookup: CDR1 SQVTM, CDR2 ANQGSEA. V was shortened by 4 bases and J by 5 bases, with 11 bases between the two germline ends. The CDR3 runs to 12 residues. The CDR3 coding sequence is TGCAGCGTTGCGGGGGGCTGGTATGGCTACACCTTC. Protein sequence: CSVAGGWYGYTF.